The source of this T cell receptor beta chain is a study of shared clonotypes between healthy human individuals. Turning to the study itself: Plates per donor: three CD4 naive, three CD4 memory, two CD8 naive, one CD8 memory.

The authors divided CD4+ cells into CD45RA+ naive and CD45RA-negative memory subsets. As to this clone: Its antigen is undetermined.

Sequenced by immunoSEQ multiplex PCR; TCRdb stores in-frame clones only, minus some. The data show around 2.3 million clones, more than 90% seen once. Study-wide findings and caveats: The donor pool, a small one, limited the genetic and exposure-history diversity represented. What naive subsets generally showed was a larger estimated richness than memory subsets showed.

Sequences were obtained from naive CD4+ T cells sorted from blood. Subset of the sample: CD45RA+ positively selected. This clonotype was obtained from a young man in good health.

CDR3 in DNA: TGTGCCAGCAGGGAAAGGGATAGCACTGAAGCTTTCTTT. This codes for CASRERDSTEAFF. The chain uses TRBV2 and TRBJ1-1; D not resolved. This CDR3 is built from 13 residues. With 6 bases removed from V and 4 bases from J, the gap between germline ends came to 12 bases. The germline V gene has CDR1 SNHLY and CDR2 FYNNEI.